This T cell receptor beta chain derives from a study of regulatory T cells in long-lasting Graves disease. Sequencing libraries for TCR beta were prepared with iRepertoire HTBI primers and Arm-PCR of CDR3 regions. One entry per CDR3 protein, called by TCRdb with MiXCR from the multiplex PCR reads. Of about 290,000 distinct CDR3 sequences listed, 22% are singletons. General observations from the study: Persistent patients had a count of shared public clonotypes (approximately 3,000) that exceeded that of new patients (966). Persistent Graves' patients showed less TCR diversity than newly diagnosed patients showed. Repertoires from persistent disease leaned toward TRBV28, TRBJ1-2 and TRBJ2-5.

V shed 0 bases and J shed 0 bases, with 9 bases lying between them. The germline V gene has CDR1 DFQATT and CDR2 SNEGSKA (reference sequence). The CDR3 consists of 14 residues. This clonotype has just a few counts. The antigen is not known. Time point specified: persistent/refractory GD, antithyroid drugs over 5 years with positive TRAb. Scientists built the TCR library using RNA that was extracted from PBMCs. Graves' disease diagnosis followed American Thyroid Association guidelines. This chain joins TRBV20-1 and TRBJ2-7, with D hard to call. The sample consisted of peripheral blood mononuclear cells (PBMCs), taken when the disease was refractory, from a patient treated with antithyroid drugs. The sequence came from a female donor with Graves disease. In DNA, the CDR3 is TGCAGTGCTAGAGAACTGGATGTCTCCTACGAGCAGTACTTC. It yields the protein CSARELDVSYEQYF.